What follows is one T cell receptor beta chain and its context. This record comes from a study of molecular identifiers for immune sequencing clone quantification. Whole-study context: Sequencing covered four of five parts into which replicate RNA from roughly 18,000 or 92,000 naive CD8 cells was split.

Sorted naive CD8 T cells, roughly 19,000 to 1,000,000, were sequenced from 10%, 30% or 50% RNA. A CD8+CD4-CCR7+CD45RA+ phenotype served as the sorting definition for naive CD8 T cells. Listed TCR primers and previously described methods were used for bulk TCR libraries. TCRdb re-analysed the PCR reads in MiXCR, keeping a single row per CDR3 protein. The profile shows 100,000 or so distinct CDR3 sequences, under 40% of them singletons. The sequence was obtained from a human donor in good health. Some libraries in this study had Jurkat cell RNA spiked in. Sequencing input: naive CD8+ T cells from blood, with Jurkat cell RNA spiked in. Subset noted: FACS-sorted CD8+CD4-CCR7+CD45RA+ naive T cells.

Here the CDR3 DNA reads TGTGCCAGCAGAAACTACCCAGGGGGCGCTTCACCCCTCCACTTT. Protein: CASRNYPGGASPLHF. The chain joins TRBV7-9 to TRBJ1-6; TRBD1 matches at 8 bases. The junction had 10 bases not matched to a gene; V was cut back by 6 bases and J by 9 bases. CDR3 size: 15 residues. Per the germline V gene, CDR1 is SEHNR and CDR2 is FQNEAQ (reference sequence).